Listed here are 7 T cell receptor beta chains from one sample, sequenced in a study of beta chain features in type 1 diabetes. The isolated RNA, all of it, was reverse transcribed, so expressed TCRB transcripts were what got sequenced. Only in-frame clones appear in the TCRdb table, and some are missing; sequencing was by immunoSEQ multiplex PCR. The table records a few hundred thousand clones, about 20% of them present only once. The sequenced sample consisted of naive CD4+ T cells from blood. The receptors were gathered from a woman younger than 30 in good health.

This clone was seen more than once but under ten times. Other DNA sequences in the sample encode the same CDR3. CDR3 loop: CASSPSGRAGEQYF. CDR3 nucleotide sequence: TGTGCCAGCAGCCCTAGCGGGAGGGCTGGCGAGCAGTACTTC. V and J are TRBV7-2 and TRBJ2-7, with 12 bases matching TRBD2. Germline CDR1 SGHTA, CDR2 FQGNSA. CDR3 size: 14 residues. After removal of 5 bases from V and 6 bases from J, the junction contained 5 bases not matched to a gene.

This chain uses TRBV4-1 with TRBJ2-4; 16 bases match TRBD2. Losses at the gene ends were 2 bases for V and 5 bases for J; bases not matched to a gene: 12. CDR3 length: 20 residues. CDR1 MGHRA and CDR2 YSYEKL come from the germline V gene. CDR3 DNA: TGCGCCAGCAGCCAACCGGGACTAGCGGGAGGGCCCGCGCATCAAAACATTCAGTACTTC. It specifies CASSQPGLAGGPAHQNIQYF.

CDR3 nucleotides: TGTGCCAGCAGCCCGCGTGGGGATTCAGGAGGAGCTTTCTTT. Amino acid sequence: CASSPRGDSGGAFF. The chain is built from TRBV6-6 and TRBJ1-1; no firm D call. Per the germline V gene, CDR1 is MNHNY and CDR2 is SVGAGI (reference sequence). The CDR3 covers 14 residues. V shed 6 bases and J shed 10 bases, with 21 bases lying between them.

Here the CDR3 DNA reads TGCGCCAGCAGCGCCACCGGGACTAGCGGGATAGATACGCAGTATTTT. Amino acid sequence: CASSATGTSGIDTQYF. The chain joins TRBV5-1 to TRBJ2-3; TRBD2 matches 13 bases. This CDR3 region has 16 residues. V lost 4 bases and J lost 5; bases outside the gene matches: 7. The V gene's germline CDR1 is SGHRS and CDR2 YFSETQ.

This clone has a handful of counts. The chain joins TRBV7-9 to TRBJ1-5; perhaps TRBD1 as D (5 bases). CDR1 and CDR2 (germline): SEHNR, FQNEAQ (reference sequence). Between the trimmed V and J ends, which lost 5 bases and 3 bases, there was a span of 20 bases. The CDR3 has 17 amino acids. This chain's CDR3 is CASSPGVGRLLNQPQHF. As DNA, the CDR3 is TGTGCCAGCAGCCCGGGGGTTGGCAGGCTTCTCAATCAGCCCCAGCATTTT. Full variable domain (missing parts from reference TRBV7-9 and TRBJ1-5): DTGVSQNPRHKITKRGQNVTFRCDPISEHNRLYWYRQTLGQGPEFLTYFQNEAQLEKSRLLSDRFSAERPKGSFSTLEIQRTEQGDSAMYLCASSPGVGRLLNQPQHFGDGTRLSIL.

The rearrangement links TRBV7-9 to TRBJ2-1; 7 bases are a match to TRBD2. V shed 1 base and J 4 bases; nucleotides not matched to a gene: 7. The CDR3 runs 16 residues. Per germline, CDR1 SEHNR and CDR2 FQNEAQ (reference sequence). CDR3 sequence: CASSLGIAGPYNEQFF. CDR3 DNA sequence: TGTGCCAGCAGCTTAGGTATAGCGGGTCCGTACAATGAGCAGTTCTTC.

The genes are TRBV7-9 and TRBJ1-1; the D gene is possibly TRBD1 (5 bases). The V and J ends lost 7 bases and 0 bases respectively, with 6 bases between them. The CDR3 has 12 residues. The V gene's germline CDR1 is SEHNR and CDR2 FQNEAQ (reference sequence). CDR3 sequence (DNA): TGTGCCAGCAACAGGATGAACACTGAAGCTTTCTTT. Translated, it gives CASNRMNTEAFF.